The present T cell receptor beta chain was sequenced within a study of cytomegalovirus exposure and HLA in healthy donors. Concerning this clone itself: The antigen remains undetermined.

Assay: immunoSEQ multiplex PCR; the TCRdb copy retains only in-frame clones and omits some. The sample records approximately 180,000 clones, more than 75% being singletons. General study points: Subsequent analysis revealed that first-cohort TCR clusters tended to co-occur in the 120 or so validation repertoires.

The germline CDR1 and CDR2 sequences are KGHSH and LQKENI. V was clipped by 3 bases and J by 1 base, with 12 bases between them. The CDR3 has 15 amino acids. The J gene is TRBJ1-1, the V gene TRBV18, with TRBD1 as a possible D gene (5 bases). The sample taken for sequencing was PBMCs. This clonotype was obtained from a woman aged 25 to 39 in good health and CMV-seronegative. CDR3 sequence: CASSPLQVSNTEAFF. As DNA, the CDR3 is TGTGCCAGCTCACCGCTACAGGTTTCGAACACTGAAGCTTTCTTT.